Below are 26 T cell receptor beta chains sequenced from a single sample in a study of blood T cells in healthy people across ages. The second PCR ran about 6 to 11 cycles with a sample-barcoded 5' primer and J-beta primers. TCRdb used MiXCR to reprocess the 5' RACE reads, holding one entry per CDR3 protein. Of more than 650,000 distinct CDR3 sequences detected, roughly 25% appear once; the ten largest clones hold 3%. These data were also filed under a second study, of T cells of mothers and their children.

The specimen sequenced was blood. Every receptor here comes from a boy aged 5-17 years in good health.

This clonotype was counted between two and nine times. The chain employs TRBV10-2 and TRBJ2-1, with TRBD1 as a possible D gene (5 bases). The end of the DNA is better explained by TRBJ2-5, so the J call may be wrong. This CDR3 is 12 amino acids long. The germline V gene encodes CDR1 WSHSY and CDR2 SAAADI. CDR3 sequence reads: CASPDSQETQYF. CDR3 bases: TGCGCCAGCCCAGACAGCCAAGAGACCCAGTACTTC.

This clonotype was found a few times. This chain joins TRBV12-3 or TRBV12-4 and TRBJ2-1; a possible D gene is TRBD1 (6 bases). V lost 3 bases to trimming and J lost 6 bases, with 15 bases between them. This CDR3 region has 15 residues. CDR3 amino acids: CASSFPLGQFNEQFF. The CDR3 DNA follows: TGTGCCAGCAGTTTTCCGCTCGGACAGTTCAATGAGCAGTTCTTC.

This clonotype was seen a few times. The CDR3 DNA follows: TGTGCCAGCAGCTCCCGCGGGCGCGCTAATTCACCCCTCCACTTT. Translation gives CASSSRGRANSPLHF. The chain is built from TRBV28 and TRBJ1-6; no clear D. The CDR3 consists of 15 residues. Between the trimmed V and J ends, which lost 6 bases and 6 bases, there was a span of 15 bases. The germline V gene has CDR1 MDHEN and CDR2 SYDVKM.

For the CDR3, the DNA is TGCAGTGCTAGATGGGGGGGCCCTAACACTGAAGCTTTCTTT. This codes for CSARWGGPNTEAFF. V and J are TRBV20-1 and TRBJ1-1; TRBD1 might be the D (6 bases). V dropped 2 bases and J dropped 2 bases, with 12 bases sitting between them. Germline V gene data show CDR1 as DFQATT and CDR2 as SNEGSKA (reference sequence). The CDR3 extends over 14 amino acids.

This chain links TRBV18 with TRBJ2-7; 8 bases line up with TRBD1. CDR1 is KGHSH, CDR2 LQKENI, per germline. The CDR3 runs 15 residues. The junction had 9 bases not matched to a gene; V was cut back by 5 bases and J by 3 bases. The CDR3 region has the DNA TGTGCCAGCTCATCAAACAGGGGGTCGGGCTACGAGCAGTACTTC. It encodes CASSSNRGSGYEQYF.

The V and J genes are TRBV20-1 and TRBJ2-5; D uncertain. The J call may be in error: the DNA end matches TRBJ2-1 better. The CDR3 loop spans 14 amino acids. Germline V gives CDR1 DFQATT, CDR2 SNEGSKA (reference sequence). The CDR3 DNA reads as TGCAGTGCCAGGTTAATAGTCGGTTTCGATGAGCAGTTCTTC. Its translation: CSARLIVGFDEQFF.

The CDR3 DNA reads as TGTGCCACCGTCCGGGACTTAGTGGGAACCGGGGAGCTGTTTTTT. Translating gives CATVRDLVGTGELFF. The chain links TRBV2 to TRBJ2-2; tentatively, D is TRBD2 (6 bases). Germline V lookup: CDR1 SNHLY, CDR2 FYNNEI. V lost 10 bases and J lost 5, with 20 bases in between. The CDR3 runs 15 residues.

This clonotype was picked up a small number of times. The chain employs TRBV10-3 and TRBJ2-6; D perhaps matches TRBD1 (5 bases). V was trimmed by 3 bases and J by 5 bases, leaving 11 bases between them. Per germline, CDR1 ENHRY and CDR2 SYGVKD. The CDR3 has 15 amino acids. CDR3 loop: CAISDWGTRANVLTF. The CDR3 DNA reads as TGTGCCATCAGTGATTGGGGCACTAGGGCCAACGTCCTGACTTTC.

V and J are TRBV27 and TRBJ1-3; D not certain. This CDR3 is 17 amino acids long. The germline gives CDR1 MNHEY, CDR2 SMNVEV (reference sequence). The V gene lost 5 bases and the J gene lost 4 bases, with 21 bases spanning the gap. The CDR3 bases are TGTGCCAGCAGTCCCCGTCAAAGGGATTTGCGAGGAAACACCATATATTTT. Amino acid sequence: CASSPRQRDLRGNTIYF.

The V gene is TRBV20-1, the J gene TRBJ2-7; 7 bases fit TRBD2. In germline, CDR1 is DFQATT, CDR2 SNEGSKA (reference sequence). V dropped 5 bases and J dropped 4; count of bases not matched to a gene: 17. There are 16 residues in the CDR3. CDR3 DNA: TGCAGTGCTCCCGGGGCGGGGGTACGTCCTTCATACGAGCAGTACTTC. It yields the protein CSAPGAGVRPSYEQYF.

In its sample, this clonotype was seen a few times. The chain has TRBV4-2 and TRBJ2-5, with a weak D call TRBD2 (6 bases). The germline V gene encodes CDR1 LGHNA and CDR2 YNFKEQ. V gave up 0 bases and J gave up 5 bases, with 16 bases separating them. This CDR3 region has 16 residues. CDR3 DNA: TGTGCCAGCAGCCAAGAAAACGCGGGGTCCTCGGAGACCCAGTACTTC. Translation: CASSQENAGSSETQYF.

This chain uses TRBV20-1 with TRBJ2-3; 9 nucleotides agree with TRBD1. Germline assignment: CDR1 DFQATT and CDR2 SNEGSKA (reference sequence). V lost 5 bases, J lost 6 bases, and 18 bases stayed unmatched. This CDR3 region has 17 residues. Here the CDR3 reads CSASHWGQGQGADTQYF. The CDR3 DNA sequence: TGCAGTGCTTCCCACTGGGGGCAGGGACAGGGCGCCGATACGCAGTATTTT.

This chain uses TRBV30 with TRBJ2-3, with D possibly being TRBD2 (6 bases). This CDR3 contains 14 residues. V was pared by 5 bases and J by 6 bases, with 18 bases between. Per germline, CDR1 GTSNPN and CDR2 SVGIG (reference sequence). The CDR3 reads CAWVAAEGLDTQYF. The DNA of the CDR3 is TGTGCCTGGGTGGCGGCGGAGGGTTTGGATACGCAGTATTTT.

The rearrangement uses TRBV14 and TRBJ2-7, with D perhaps TRBD1 or TRBD2 (6 bases each). The CDR3 runs to 14 residues. The germline CDR1 and CDR2 sequences are SGHDN and FVKESK. Trimming removed 4 bases from V and 3 bases from J, with 13 bases in between. DNA of the CDR3: TGTGCCAGCAGCCGGTTACAGGGACTCTACGAGCAGTACTTC. This encodes CASSRLQGLYEQYF.

The CDR3 here is CASSQDPYGYTF. Here the CDR3 DNA reads TGCGCCAGCAGCCAAGATCCTTATGGCTACACCTTC. This sequence joins TRBV4-1 and TRBJ1-2; D ambiguous. Germline V gene lookup returns CDR1 MGHRA and CDR2 YSYEKL. V gave up 0 bases and J gave up 5 bases, with 4 bases separating them. This CDR3 has 12 amino acids.

The CDR3 coding sequence is TGCAGTGCGATACTAGCGGGGGGAACAGATACGCAGTATTTT. Residues: CSAILAGGTDTQYF. This chain connects TRBV20-1 to TRBJ2-3; 12 nucleotides align to TRBD2. In germline, CDR1 is DFQATT, CDR2 SNEGSKA (reference sequence). V lost 6 bases, J lost 3 bases, and 4 bases stayed unmatched. CDR3 length: 14 residues.

The chain links TRBV19 to TRBJ2-1, with a tentative D call TRBD2 (6 bases). In germline, CDR1 is LNHDA, CDR2 SQIVND (reference sequence). This CDR3 comprises 13 residues. The V gene lost 1 base and the J gene lost 7 bases, with 8 bases spanning the gap. The DNA of the CDR3 is TGTGCCAGTAGTATAGGGCTAGCGAATGAGCAGTTCTTC. Amino acid sequence: CASSIGLANEQFF.

This chain uses TRBV9 with TRBJ2-1; a possible D gene is TRBD2 (6 bases). The tail of the sequence fits TRBJ2-5 better, so the J call may be wrong. Germline V gene data show CDR1 as SGDLS and CDR2 as YYNGEE. The length of the CDR3 is 15 residues. CDR3 in DNA: TGTGCCAGCAGCGTAGGGGCGGGGCTAGTGGAGACCCAGTACTTC. It encodes CASSVGAGLVETQYF.

This clonotype was observed a few times. The chain has TRBV7-3 and TRBJ2-3, with D unclear. Germline CDR1 is SGHTA and CDR2 is FQGTGA. Trimming took off 2 bases at V and 4 bases at J, with 13 bases between the two ends. CDR3 size: 15 residues. CDR3 DNA: TGTGCCAGCAGCTTACAGTCCCTCCCCGCAGATACGCAGTATTTT. It is translated as CASSLQSLPADTQYF.

This clonotype was picked up a small number of times. The chain is built from TRBV20-1 and TRBJ2-7, with 13 bases fitting TRBD2. V shed 5 bases and J 4 bases; nucleotides not matched to a gene: 8. Looked up from germline, CDR1 is DFQATT and CDR2 is SNEGSKA (reference sequence). There are 15 residues in the CDR3. CDR3 coding DNA: TGCAGTGCTCCCGGGACTAGCGGGGCAAGGTACGAGCAGTACTTC. Translation: CSAPGTSGARYEQYF.

The chain employs TRBV20-1 and TRBJ2-5; perhaps TRBD2 as D (5 bases). This CDR3 region has 13 residues. V was cut by 2 bases and J by 7 bases, with 14 bases left in between. Germline V gives CDR1 DFQATT, CDR2 SNEGSKA (reference sequence). Written as DNA, the CDR3 is TGCAGTGCTAGAAGGGCCGGGGAGAGGACCCAGTACTTC. The encoded protein is CSARRAGERTQYF.

As concerns this clonotype: The junction departs from the called germline gene at one end, perhaps through a read error. The chain joins TRBV5-1 to TRBJ2-7; possibly TRBD1 for D (6 bases). The V gene's germline CDR1 is SGHRS and CDR2 YFSETQ. The CDR3 runs to 16 residues. CDR3 protein: CASSFMGTGLRDEQCF. DNA for the CDR3: TGCGCCAGCAGCTTTATGGGAACAGGGTTAAGGGACGAGCAGTGCTTC. Drawing the rest from reference TRBV5-1 and TRBJ2-7, the complete variable domain is KAGVTQTPRYLIKTRGQQVTLSCSPISGHRSVSWYQQTPGQGLQFLFEYFSETQRNKGNFPGRFSGRQFSNSRSEMNVSTLELGDSALYLCASSFMGTGLRDEQCFGPGTRLTVT.

A single count supports this clonotype. The V call is TRBV7-2, the J call TRBJ2-2; 7 positions match TRBD1. The length of the CDR3 is 15 residues. The V gene end was trimmed by 6 bases and the J gene end by 0 bases; junction bases not matched to a gene: 4. CDR1 is SGHTA, CDR2 FQGNSA, per germline. The CDR3 nucleotides read TGTGCCAGCAGTCAAGGGGGCTCGAACACCGGGGAGCTGTTTTTT. Protein sequence: CASSQGGSNTGELFF.

This clonotype was detected once. The gene calls are TRBV7-9 and TRBJ1-4, with TRBD1 matching over 11 bases. CDR3 length: 15 residues. Germline V lookup: CDR1 SEHNR, CDR2 FQNEAQ (reference sequence). V was pared by 5 bases and J by 6 bases, with 5 bases of the junction left unmatched. CDR3 in DNA: TGTGCCAGCAGCGTTGGACAGGGGGCGGATGAAAAACTGTTTTTT. Protein sequence: CASSVGQGADEKLFF.

This clonotype occurred a few times. This chain joins TRBV3-1 and TRBJ2-3, with a tentative D call TRBD2 (5 bases). The germline V gene has CDR1 LGHDT and CDR2 YNNKEL (reference sequence). The CDR3 has 16 amino acids. Trimming stripped 2 bases from V and 2 bases from J, with 14 bases between. CDR3 sequence: CASSQLPGSITDTQYF. The CDR3 DNA sequence: TGTGCCAGCAGCCAACTCCCGGGATCCATCACAGATACGCAGTATTTT.

This chain links TRBV19 with TRBJ2-6, with D hard to call. The V gene lost 4 bases and the J gene lost 0 bases, with 7 bases spanning the gap. Germline CDR1 reads LNHDA; CDR2 reads SQIVND (reference sequence). This CDR3 contains 15 residues. CDR3: CASSTHYSGANVLTF. The CDR3, as DNA: TGTGCCAGTAGTACTCACTACTCTGGGGCCAACGTCCTGACTTTC.